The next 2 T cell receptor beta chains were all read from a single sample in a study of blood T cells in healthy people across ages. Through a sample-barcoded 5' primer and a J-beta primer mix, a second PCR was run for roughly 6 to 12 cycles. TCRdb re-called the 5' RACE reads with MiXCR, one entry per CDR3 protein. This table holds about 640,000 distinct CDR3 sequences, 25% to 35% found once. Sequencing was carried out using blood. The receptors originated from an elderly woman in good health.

The CDR3 nucleotides are TGTGCCAGCAACCCCCCAGGAATCACGGCTTTCTTT. Its protein product is CASNPPGITAFF. The chain couples TRBV6-5 to TRBJ1-1; D is unclear. The germline V and J ends were trimmed by 7 bases and 11 bases, with 17 bases remaining between them. Germline CDR1 MNHEY, CDR2 SVGAGI. This CDR3 has 12 residues.

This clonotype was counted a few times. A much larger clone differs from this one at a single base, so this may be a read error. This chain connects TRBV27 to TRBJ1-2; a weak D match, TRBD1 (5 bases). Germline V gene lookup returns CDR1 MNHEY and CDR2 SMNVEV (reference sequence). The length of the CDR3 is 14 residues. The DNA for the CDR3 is TGTGCCAGCAGTTTATCCGGGCAGGGCCATGGCTGCACCTTC. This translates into CASSLSGQGHGCTF.